The entry that follows covers one T cell receptor (beta chain) sequence. The record originates from a study of human CD8 memory T cell subsets. CDR1 and CDR2 (germline): SEHNR, FQNEAQ (reference sequence). This CDR3 region has 13 residues. Total CD8+ T cells were enriched by a separation that was negative and magnetic. UMI-labeled 5' RACE was the method by which TCR beta libraries were made. TCRdb reprocessed the 5' RACE reads; each CDR3 protein has one entry and no DNA is given. The sample's table shows under 6,500 distinct CDR3 sequences. The sequenced sample was CD8+ effector memory T cells (TEM) sorted from PBMCs. This sample's subset: effector memory CD8 T cells, CCR7- CD45RO+ CD95+. This rearrangement joins TRBV7-9 to TRBJ2-7. This receptor was obtained from a human donor in good health. The CDR3 sequence is CASSDPRSYEQYF.